In its sample, the clone carrying this TCR beta chain was seen once. Its specificity is unknown. One entry per CDR3 protein, called by TCRdb with MiXCR from the reads. The sample shows hundreds of thousands of distinct CDR3 sequences, approximately 34% of them seen only once. The CDR3 is 15 residues long. Germline V gene data show CDR1 as GTSNPN and CDR2 as SVGIG (reference sequence). V was clipped by 3 bases and J by 2 bases, with 17 bases between them. The record originates from a study of T cell repertoires in cytomegalovirus infection. Notes on the study in general: Carriers of CMV and the relevant HLA type were discriminated by public TCR beta frequency.

The sequence was obtained from a human donor in good health (CMV status not recorded). Some clones in this sample may be carry-over from other donors' samples. The chain has TRBV30 and TRBJ2-7; D uncertain. The sample was PBMCs. In nucleotides, the CDR3 is TGTGCCTGGAGCCAAGGCAAATCGGGCCCCTACGAGCAGTACTTC. This gives the protein CAWSQGKSGPYEQYF.